The clone carrying this T cell receptor (beta chain) was counted between two and nine times. Its target is unknown. Investigators reverse transcribed all isolated RNA, so they sequenced expressed TCRB transcripts. Using immunoSEQ multiplex PCR, the repertoire was profiled, and TCRdb retains in-frame clones only, with some absent. The repertoire has 150,000 to 200,000 clones, 6.5% to 9.5% of them found once; the top ten carry approximately 1%. The data were taken from a study of beta chain features in type 1 diabetes. Study observations and caveats: Type 1 diabetes patients showed a moderate but significant shortening of TCRB CDR3s in all four CD4+ subsets.

V lost 4 bases, J lost 0 bases, and 22 bases stayed unmatched. Germline lookup yields CDR1 SGHRS and CDR2 YFSETQ. The CDR3 contains 22 residues. The chain employs TRBV5-1 and TRBJ2-1; TRBD2 matches 10 bases. Sequenced material: central memory CD4+ T cells from blood. This clonotype was sampled from a middle-aged woman with type 1 diabetes. The CDR3 region is CASSMGSGPSILAGTSYNEQFF. The CDR3 DNA reads TGCGCCAGCAGCATGGGTTCTGGTCCCTCTATACTAGCGGGGACCTCCTACAATGAGCAGTTCTTC.